Sequencing of this T cell receptor beta chain was carried out in a study of blood T cell repertoires in COVID-19. Study details: Nucleic acid was either cDNA or gDNA, and it came from T cells, B-cell-depleted T cells, or PBMCs.

In the study's own analysis: Estimation of nucleated cell counts was performed using reference gene primer amplification. The protocol was immunoSEQ multiplex PCR, while the TCRdb copy is restricted to in-frame clones and leaves out a portion. V, J and clone size were drawn from that table, and D and trimming were deduced from the DNA. The sample has 210,000 or so clones, over 75% seen once. The CDR3 runs to 16 residues. Germline V CDR1 and CDR2: SGHRS, YFSETQ. Germline trimming cut 4 bases from V and 4 bases from J; bases unmatched to any gene: 3. Remarks on this clone: The identical CDR3 is also encoded by other nucleotide sequences in the sample.

The participants were between roughly 18 and 100 years old and came from under 25 US areas. The specimen sequenced was PBMCs or T cells enriched from blood (not recorded which). The receptor's source is a woman in her 30s who had been exposed to COVID-19. This chain uses TRBV5-1 with TRBJ2-2; TRBD2 aligns across 14 bases. CDR3 loop: CASSPGLAGGTGELFF. CDR3 nucleotide sequence: TGCGCCAGCAGCCCCGGACTAGCGGGAGGCACCGGGGAGCTGTTTTTT.